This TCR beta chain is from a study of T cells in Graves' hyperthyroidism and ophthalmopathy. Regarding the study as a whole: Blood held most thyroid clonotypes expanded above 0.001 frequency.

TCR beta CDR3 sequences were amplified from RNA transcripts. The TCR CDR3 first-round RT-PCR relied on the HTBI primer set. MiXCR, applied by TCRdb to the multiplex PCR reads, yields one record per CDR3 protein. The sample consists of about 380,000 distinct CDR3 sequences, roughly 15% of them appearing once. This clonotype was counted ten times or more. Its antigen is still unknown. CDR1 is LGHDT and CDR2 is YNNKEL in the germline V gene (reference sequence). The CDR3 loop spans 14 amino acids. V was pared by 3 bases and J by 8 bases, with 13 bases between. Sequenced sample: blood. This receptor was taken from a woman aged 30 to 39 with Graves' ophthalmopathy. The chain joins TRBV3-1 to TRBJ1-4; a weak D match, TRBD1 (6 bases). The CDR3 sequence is CASSQAGVFEKLFF. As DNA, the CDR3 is TGTGCCAGCAGCCAGGCAGGGGTATTCGAAAAACTGTTTTTT. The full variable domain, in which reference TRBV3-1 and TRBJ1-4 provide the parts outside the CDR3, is DTAVSQTPKYLVTQMGNDKSIKCEQNLGHDTMYWYKQDSKKFLKIMFSYNNKELIINETVPNRFSPKSPDKAHLNLHINSLELGDSAVYFCASSQAGVFEKLFFGSGTQLSVL.